A selection of T cell receptor beta chains follows, all from one sample in a study of shared clonotypes between healthy human individuals. The table came from immunoSEQ multiplex PCR; TCRdb's copy has only in-frame clones and leaves some out. The table has some 200,000 clones, 50% to 80% seen once. Sequenced sample: memory CD4+ T cells sorted from blood. These receptors were collected from a man aged 30 to 39 in good health. CDR3s include the opening cysteine and the closing phenylalanine or tryptophan. The D gene is left open where the match is weak. The size entry is marked missing in some rows and otherwise reads once, few, many or a size class.

D: -
J: TRBJ2-7
V: TRBV2
size: -
CDR3: CASSPAPGAYEQYF
DNA: TGTGCCAGCAGCCCCGCCCCAGGGGCCTACGAGCAGTACTTC

D: -
J: TRBJ2-3
V: TRBV5-1
size: -
CDR3: CASSLGSTDTQYF
DNA: TGCGCCAGCTCACTAGGGTCCACAGATACGCAGTATTTT

D: -
J: TRBJ2-1
V: TRBV7-2
size: -
CDR3: CASSLGARLTHNEQFF
DNA: TGTGCCAGCAGTTTGGGTGCGCGCCTTACCCACAATGAGCAGTTCTTC

D: -
J: TRBJ1-1
V: TRBV18
size: few
CDR3: CASSPVPNTEAFF
DNA: TGTGCCAGCTCACCGGTACCGAACACTGAAGCTTTCTTT

D: -
J: TRBJ1-4
V: TRBV15
size: few
CDR3: CATSRWSEDGEKLFF
DNA: TGTGCCACCAGCCGTTGGTCTGAGGACGGTGAAAAACTGTTTTTT

D: -
J: TRBJ2-5
V: TRBV11-2
size: few
CDR3: CASSLDRETQYF
DNA: TGTGCCAGCAGCTTAGATCGGGAGACCCAGTACTTC

D: TRBD1
J: TRBJ2-3
V: TRBV27
size: -
CDR3: CASMRGRGTDTQYF
DNA: TGTGCCAGCATGAGGGGGCGGGGCACAGATACGCAGTATTTT

D: -
J: TRBJ2-5
V: TRBV11-2
size: -
CDR3: CASSSWETQYF
DNA: TGTGCCAGCAGCTCGTGGGAGACCCAGTACTTC

D: TRBD1
J: TRBJ1-2
V: TRBV7-9
size: -
CDR3: CASSLNPTGTGTNYGYTF
DNA: TGTGCCAGCAGCTTGAATCCTACCGGGACAGGGACTAACTATGGCTACACCTTC

D: TRBD1
J: TRBJ2-1
V: TRBV29-1
size: -
CDR3: CSVSRTGFSDEQFF
DNA: TGCAGCGTCTCAAGGACAGGGTTTTCGGATGAGCAGTTCTTC

D: -
J: TRBJ2-1
V: TRBV9
size: -
CDR3: CASSVAGRLSSYNEQFF
DNA: TGTGCCAGCAGCGTAGCCGGGCGGTTAAGCTCCTACAATGAGCAGTTCTTC

D: TRBD1
J: TRBJ1-5
V: TRBV19
size: -
CDR3: CASRTTGAPNQPQHF
DNA: TGTGCCAGTAGGACGACAGGGGCCCCAAATCAGCCCCAGCATTTT

D: -
J: TRBJ1-4
V: TRBV7-2
size: -
CDR3: CASSSARGGELFF
DNA: TGTGCCAGCAGCTCGGCAAGGGGTGGGGAACTGTTTTTT

D: TRBD2
J: TRBJ2-7
V: TRBV7-2
size: -
CDR3: CASSPLTSGRVGEQYF
DNA: TGTGCCAGCAGCCCTCTCACTAGCGGGAGAGTAGGCGAGCAGTACTTC

D: TRBD2
J: TRBJ2-1
V: TRBV10-1
size: -
CDR3: CASTPRGLVCRDEQFF
DNA: TGCGCCAGCACTCCCCGAGGACTAGTGTGTAGGGATGAGCAGTTCTTC

D: TRBD2
J: TRBJ2-1
V: TRBV7-9
size: many
CDR3: CASSLSLAGSYNEQFF
DNA: TGTGCCAGCAGCTTATCCCTAGCGGGCTCCTACAATGAGCAGTTCTTC

D: TRBD2
J: TRBJ2-7
V: TRBV7-2
size: -
CDR3: CASSLPIMGGRVSYEQYF
DNA: TGTGCCAGCAGCTTACCTATAATGGGCGGGAGGGTATCCTACGAGCAGTACTTC